This TCR beta chain was identified in a study of cytomegalovirus exposure and HLA in healthy donors. PCR used 60 Vbeta primers and 13 Jbeta primers. Generated by immunoSEQ multiplex PCR, the TCRdb table keeps only in-frame clones and is missing some. The sample yields approximately 84,000 clones, less than 80% seen once. From germline, CDR1 is GTSNPN and CDR2 SVGIG (reference sequence). The CDR3 is 14 residues long. The ends were cut back, 5 bases at V and 7 bases at J, with 21 bases in the middle. Study-wide results and caveats: Accounts indicate the classifier identified cytomegalovirus status with strong specificity and sensitivity.

With respect to this clone: Its antigen is currently unknown.

The V call is TRBV30, the J call TRBJ2-7; tentative D call: TRBD2 (7 bases). Specimen: PBMCs. This clonotype was sampled from a man aged 40-49 years in good health and CMV-seropositive. The chain's CDR3 is CAWGLGGGQGEQYF. DNA of the CDR3: TGTGCCTGGGGCCTAGGGGGGGGGCAAGGTGAGCAGTACTTC.